The 18 T cell receptor beta chains below come from one sample, sequenced in a study of T cells in Graves' hyperthyroidism and ophthalmopathy. Researchers took RNA transcripts and amplified the TCR beta CDR3 regions from them. When the TCR CDR3 underwent first-round RT-PCR, the HTBI primer set was used. TCRdb reprocessed the multiplex PCR reads via MiXCR and lists one record per CDR3 protein. The profile shows 700,000 to 950,000 distinct CDR3 sequences, about a third of them singletons. Sequenced sample: blood. The receptor source for this set is a woman in her forties with Graves' hyperthyroidism.

This clonotype was found many times. The J gene is TRBJ1-4, the V gene TRBV7-8, with D maybe TRBD1 (6 bases). Trimming pared 5 bases from V and 5 bases from J, leaving 9 bases between. This CDR3 comprises 13 residues. CDR1 SGHVS and CDR2 FQNEAQ come from the germline V gene. The CDR3: CASSPQGNEKLFF. For the CDR3, the DNA is TGTGCCAGCAGCCCCCAGGGGAATGAAAAACTGTTTTTT.

In regard to this clonotype: Germline and junction disagree at one end, which may indicate a read error. V gene TRBV12-3 or TRBV12-4 combines with J gene TRBJ2-5; D is ambiguous. CDR3 length: 12 residues. CDR3 sequence: CTSSPNRETQYF. CDR3 coding DNA: TGTACCAGCAGTCCAAACCGGGAGACCCAGTACTTC.

This clonotype turned up a few times. The chain joins TRBV5-4 to TRBJ2-7; D is undetermined. TRBJ2-1 explains the end of the DNA better; the J call may be wrong. The V gene's germline CDR1 is SGHNT and CDR2 YYREEE (reference sequence). The CDR3 runs 11 residues. As DNA, the CDR3 is TGTGCCAGCAGCTTGTCGGATGAGCAGTTCTTC. It is translated as CASSLSDEQFF.

There are many counts of this clonotype. The gene calls are TRBV7-2 and TRBJ2-7; no firm D call. CDR1 is SGHTA and CDR2 is FQGNSA in the germline V gene. V lost 1 base to trimming and J lost 4 bases, with 8 bases between them. The CDR3 loop spans 13 amino acids. The CDR3 region is CASSLEPRYEQYF. The CDR3 region has the DNA TGTGCCAGCAGCTTAGAACCTAGATACGAGCAGTACTTC.

This clonotype has at least ten counts. The chain uses TRBV7-9 and TRBJ1-2; 7 nucleotides align to TRBD1. The germline V gene encodes CDR1 SEHNR and CDR2 FQNEAQ (reference sequence). Germline trimming cut 5 bases from V and 5 bases from J; bases unmatched to any gene: 14. This CDR3 has 16 amino acids. CDR3 in amino acids: CASSRQTGELGYGYTF. Written as DNA, the CDR3 is TGTGCCAGCAGCAGACAAACAGGGGAATTAGGATATGGCTACACCTTC.

The V and J genes are TRBV2 and TRBJ2-2, with D perhaps matching TRBD2 (5 bases). Trimming removed 3 bases from V and 2 bases from J, with 13 bases in between. Germline CDR1 SNHLY, CDR2 FYNNEI. The CDR3 spans 16 residues. The CDR3 protein is CASSEGGRANTGELFF. In DNA, the CDR3 is TGTGCCAGCAGTGAGGGTGGGAGAGCCAACACCGGGGAGCTGTTTTTT.

The chain couples TRBV5-1 to TRBJ1-4; D is possibly TRBD1 (5 bases). Trimming removed 4 bases from V and 7 bases from J, with 17 bases in between. CDR1 is SGHRS, CDR2 YFSETQ, per germline. The CDR3 has 15 residues. The CDR3 region has the DNA TGCGCCAGCAGCGAGAACTCGGGACGGGGTGAAAAACTGTTTTTT. Its translation is CASSENSGRGEKLFF.

This clonotype was seen at least ten times. The rearrangement links TRBV9 to TRBJ1-6; 9 bases map to TRBD1. Germline loops: CDR1 SGDLS, CDR2 YYNGEE. The V segment lost 0 bases and the J segment 9 bases; nucleotides outside the gene matches: 10. CDR3 length: 17 residues. The CDR3 region has the DNA TGTGCCAGCAGCGTAGAGCCGGGACAGGGCCGGGCTTCACCCCTCCACTTT. Its translation: CASSVEPGQGRASPLHF.

This clonotype was seen ten or more times. The genes are TRBV5-1 and TRBJ1-2, with 9 bases aligning to TRBD1. With 4 bases clipped from V and 2 bases from J, the junction kept 6 bases outside the gene matches. CDR3 size: 15 residues. Germline V lookup: CDR1 SGHRS, CDR2 YFSETQ. CDR3 residues: CASSRDRGSNYGYTF. CDR3 DNA: TGCGCCAGCAGCCGTGACAGGGGGTCCAACTATGGCTACACCTTC.

This clonotype was seen at least ten times. The rearrangement uses TRBV19 and TRBJ1-5; D might be TRBD1 (5 bases). The CDR3 has 13 residues. V lost 7 bases, J lost 7 bases, and 14 bases lay in between. Germline CDR1 reads LNHDA; CDR2 reads SQIVND (reference sequence). This CDR3 is CASMGGNGQPQHF. The DNA of the CDR3 is TGTGCCAGTATGGGGGGTAACGGGCAGCCCCAGCATTTT.

This clonotype appeared many times. The V and J genes are TRBV7-9 and TRBJ2-5; D is ambiguous. CDR1 is SEHNR and CDR2 is FQNEAQ in the germline V gene (reference sequence). The CDR3 has 12 residues. V was shortened by 4 bases and J by 5 bases, with 8 bases between the two germline ends. The CDR3 nucleotides read TGTGCCAGCAGCTCCGTCGGGGAGACCCAGTACTTC. Encoded protein: CASSSVGETQYF.

This clonotype occurred a few times. V is TRBV7-2 and J is TRBJ2-2, with 9 bases matching TRBD1. CDR3 length equals 14 residues. Germline CDR1 SGHTA, CDR2 FQGNSA. V trimming: 8 bases; J trimming: 6 bases; junction bases outside the gene matches: 7. CDR3 in DNA: TGTGCCAGCGGCCGACGACAGGGGGCCGGGGAGCTGTTTTTT. This encodes CASGRRQGAGELFF.

This clonotype was recorded many times. The J gene is TRBJ1-2, the V gene TRBV29-1; the match to TRBD1 covers 10 bases. The V gene end was trimmed by 7 bases and the J gene end by 2 bases; junction bases not matched to a gene: 13. The CDR3 extends over 16 amino acids. In germline, CDR1 is SQVTM, CDR2 ANQGSEA. CDR3 DNA sequence: TGCAGCGCCGAGTCGGGACAGGGGCTTTTCAACTATGGCTACACCTTC. Its translation: CSAESGQGLFNYGYTF.

This sequence joins TRBV10-3 and TRBJ2-7; tentative D call: TRBD1 (5 bases). Germline loops: CDR1 ENHRY, CDR2 SYGVKD. The CDR3 consists of 12 residues. The ends were cut back, 7 bases at V and 4 bases at J, with 11 bases in the middle. The CDR3 sequence is CAIKEGAYEQYF. CDR3 coding DNA: TGTGCCATCAAGGAAGGGGCTTACGAGCAGTACTTC.

This clonotype has more than one count but fewer than ten. The chain combines TRBV11-2 with TRBJ1-5; D gene unclear. Trimming stripped 3 bases from V and 4 bases from J, with 7 bases between. Germline V lookup: CDR1 SGHAT, CDR2 FQNNGV. The CDR3 runs 13 residues. The CDR3 loop reads CASSLDMNQPQHF. The CDR3 region has the DNA TGTGCCAGCAGCTTGGATATGAATCAGCCCCAGCATTTT.

This clonotype was counted many times. This chain links TRBV7-9 with TRBJ1-6, with 9 bases identical to TRBD1. With 4 bases clipped from V and 10 bases from J, the junction kept 5 bases outside the gene matches. The CDR3 is 14 amino acids. Germline CDR1 is SEHNR and CDR2 is FQNEAQ (reference sequence). This chain's CDR3 is CASSSTGGDSPLHF. CDR3 nucleotides: TGTGCCAGCAGCTCGACAGGGGGTGACTCACCCCTCCACTTT. The full variable domain, rest sourced from reference TRBV7-9 and TRBJ1-6, is DTGVSQNPRHKITKRGQNVTFRCDPISEHNRLYWYRQTLGQGPEFLTYFQNEAQLEKSRLLSDRFSAERPKGSFSTLEIQRTEQGDSAMYLCASSSTGGDSPLHFGNGTRLTVT.

The chain uses TRBV5-1 and TRBJ1-4; 8 nucleotides agree with TRBD1. After removal of 4 bases from V and 6 bases from J, the junction contained 5 bases not matched to a gene. The CDR3 is 14 residues long. Germline loops: CDR1 SGHRS, CDR2 YFSETQ. This CDR3 reads CASSEGQGHEKLFF. In DNA, the CDR3 is TGCGCCAGCAGCGAAGGACAGGGCCATGAAAAACTGTTTTTT.

This clonotype was observed a few times. The V call is TRBV6-1, the J call TRBJ2-7, with TRBD1 matching over 10 bases. CDR1 and CDR2 (germline): MNHNS, SASEGT. The CDR3 runs 16 residues. J lost 0 bases, V lost 7 bases, and 9 bases had no gene match. DNA for the CDR3: TGTGCCAGCATCGAGACCCGGGACAGGGGCTCCTACGAGCAGTACTTC. Translation: CASIETRDRGSYEQYF.